This TCR beta chain was documented in a study of graft-versus-host responses after intestinal transplantation. For the study at large: Each transplant was multivisceral, liver-intestinal, or isolated intestinal.

CDR1 LGHNA and CDR2 YSLEER come from the germline V gene. Between the trimmed V and J ends, which lost 0 bases and 0 bases, there was a span of 12 bases. The CDR3 spans 16 residues. Remarks on this clone: Its antigen is not known.

Using immunoSEQ multiplex PCR, the repertoire was profiled, and TCRdb retains in-frame clones only, with some absent. The table records 85,000 to 100,000 clones, around 93% of them present only once. The specimen was unstimulated CD8+ T cells sorted from spleen or lymph node cells, collected before intestinal transplant. The receptor was derived from a human donor who received an intestinal transplant. The rearrangement joins TRBV4-3 to TRBJ2-7; weak D call: TRBD1 (5 bases). The CDR3, as DNA: TGCGCCAGCAGCCAAGATCGAGTAAGGGGCTCCTACGAGCAGTACTTC. Protein sequence: CASSQDRVRGSYEQYF.